This TCR beta chain derives from a study of OX40 agonist ivuxolimab in advanced cancers. On the study more broadly: Every 2 weeks, patients got intravenous ivuxolimab at one of six dose levels (0.01-10 mg/kg).

Germline-derived CDR1 and CDR2 are SEHNR and FQNEAQ (reference sequence). This CDR3 region has 14 residues. V was pared by 5 bases and J by 4 bases, with 14 bases between. Assay used: immunoSEQ multiplex PCR; TCRdb lists only in-frame clones, some missing. The sample contains tens of thousands of clones, around nine tenths of which appear only once. The source was CD4+ or CD8+ T cells sorted from blood, collected in a trial of the OX40 agonist ivuxolimab. The sequence came from an adult with an advanced solid tumor such as melanoma, head and neck, liver or kidney cancer. The chain carries TRBV7-9 and TRBJ1-1; D might be TRBD1 (6 bases). CDR3 bases: TGTGCCAGCAGCCCCCGGGGAGGGGGCACTGAAGCTTTCTTT. Translation gives CASSPRGGGTEAFF.